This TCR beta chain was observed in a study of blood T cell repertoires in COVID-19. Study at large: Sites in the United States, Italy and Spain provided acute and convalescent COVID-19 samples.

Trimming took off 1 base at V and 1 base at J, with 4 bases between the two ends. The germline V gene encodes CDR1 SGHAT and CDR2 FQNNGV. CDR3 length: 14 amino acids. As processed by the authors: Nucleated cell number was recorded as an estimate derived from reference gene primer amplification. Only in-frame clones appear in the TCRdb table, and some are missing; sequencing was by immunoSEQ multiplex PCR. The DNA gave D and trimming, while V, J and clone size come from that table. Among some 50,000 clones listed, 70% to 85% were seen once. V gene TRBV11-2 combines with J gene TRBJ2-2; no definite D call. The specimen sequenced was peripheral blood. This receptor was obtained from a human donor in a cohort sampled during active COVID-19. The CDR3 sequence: CASSLGGNTGELFF. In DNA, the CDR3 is TGTGCCAGCAGCTTAGGCGGGAACACCGGGGAGCTGTTTTTT.